The entry below gives a single T cell receptor beta chain sequence along with its context. The record originates from a study of blood T cell repertoires in COVID-19. Looking at the study overall: Material from acute and convalescent COVID-19 was sourced from the United States, Italy and Spain.

The CDR3 sequence is 13 residues long. Germline-derived CDR1 and CDR2 are SGHTA and FQGNSA. Germline trimming cut 10 bases from V and 1 base from J; bases unmatched to any gene: 2. Original methodology: The authors estimated nucleated cell counts from reference gene primer amplification. Clones were sequenced by immunoSEQ multiplex PCR, and TCRdb holds only the in-frame ones, with some missing. Clone size and the V and J calls come from that table; the DNA yielded D and trimming. Among about 210,000 clones, 80% to 90% were seen once, and the ten largest hold about 10%. The chain is built from TRBV7-2 and TRBJ2-3, with 10 bases aligning to TRBD2. This TCR was sampled from a man aged 50 to 60 with active or convalescent COVID-19. Sequencing was performed on peripheral blood. CDR3 in amino acids: CAKGTSGTDTQYF. DNA of the CDR3: TGTGCCAAAGGGACTAGCGGCACAGATACGCAGTATTTT.